This paragraph reports one T cell receptor (beta chain). Its specificity is not known. The protocol was immunoSEQ multiplex PCR, while the TCRdb copy is restricted to in-frame clones and leaves out a portion. The sample contains some 94,000 clones, roughly nine tenths of which appear only once. This CDR3 is 12 amino acids long. Trimming shortened V by 7 bases and J by 4 bases, and 8 bases separated the two germline ends. Germline V gene sequence: CDR1 SGHTA, CDR2 FQGNSA. The sample is drawn from a study of OX40 agonist ivuxolimab in advanced cancers. Study context: An agonistic anti-OX40 (CD134) antibody, ivuxolimab, was used to treat the patients. Those treated in dose escalation had hepatocellular carcinoma, melanoma, renal cell cancer or head and neck cancer. The study's findings and limits: Compared with others, partial responders at 0.1-3.0 mg/kg displayed clonal expansion among the lowest. The authors did not determine the antigen specificity of the expanded peripheral T cells.

The sample consisted of CD4+ or CD8+ T cells sorted from blood, taken in a trial of the OX40 agonist ivuxolimab. This chain joins TRBV7-2 and TRBJ2-1; D uncertain. This TCR derives from an adult with an advanced solid tumor such as melanoma, head and neck, liver or kidney cancer. Here the CDR3 reads CASTGRYNEQFF. CDR3 coding DNA: TGTGCCAGCACCGGACGTTACAATGAGCAGTTCTTC. The whole variable domain, remainder taken from reference TRBV7-2 and TRBJ2-1, is GAGVSQSPSNKVTEKGKDVELRCDPISGHTALYWYRQSLGQGLEFLIYFQGNSAPDKSGLPSDRFSAERTGGSVSTLTIQRTQQEDSAVYLCASTGRYNEQFFGPGTRLTVL.